The next 25 T cell receptor beta chains were all read from a single sample in a study of PD-1 blockade in classical Hodgkin lymphoma (dated by TCRdb to the early 2020s). Receptor libraries were prepared by the immunoSEQ multiplex PCR assay. Held by TCRdb, this immuneACCESS table contains in-frame sequences only and omits some clones. Under half of the omission traces to an unresolved V gene where checked; the cause of the rest is unknown. This sample gives tens of thousands of clones in total; approximately 87% of them show up just once. Roughly 20% of the sample is taken by the ten largest. The sample's time point label is to be understood as: cycle 2 day 1 (C2D1) of nivolumab. Every trial patient had relapsed following autologous stem cell transplantation, and prior brentuximab vedotin exposure was what differed among cohorts A, B and C. The sequencing used peripheral blood mononuclear cells (PBMCs), collected before the second cycle of nivolumab. These receptors were collected from a human donor with classical Hodgkin lymphoma.

V usage is TRBV10-3 and J usage is TRBJ2-4; D is ambiguous. Germline assignment: CDR1 ENHRY and CDR2 SYGVKD. The V end lost 0 bases, the J end lost 2 bases, and 14 bases lay between the germline ends. The CDR3 is made up of 17 amino acids. The CDR3 spells CAISESLGRKTKNIQYF. CDR3 nucleotides: TGTGCCATCAGTGAGTCCCTGGGCAGGAAAACCAAAAACATTCAGTACTTC.

This chain joins TRBV27 and TRBJ2-3; no clear D gene. Germline lookup yields CDR1 MNHEY and CDR2 SMNVEV (reference sequence). The ends were cut back, 4 bases at V and 2 bases at J, with 10 bases in the middle. The CDR3 spans 14 residues. CDR3 loop: CASSSRHLTDTQYF. The CDR3 coding sequence is TGTGCCAGCAGTTCGAGGCACCTCACAGATACGCAGTATTTT.

The genes are TRBV27 and TRBJ2-2; TRBD2 might be the D (6 bases). V lost 5 bases and J lost 8, with 9 bases in between. Germline V gene lookup returns CDR1 MNHEY and CDR2 SMNVEV (reference sequence). The CDR3 loop spans 12 amino acids. The CDR3 here is CASSMGGGELFF. In DNA form, the CDR3 reads TGTGCCAGCAGTATGGGGGGAGGGGAGCTGTTTTTT.

The CDR3, as DNA: TGCAGCGGTGAGGGGGGACTAGCGCAAGAGACCCAGTACTTC. This codes for CSGEGGLAQETQYF. V usage is TRBV29-1 and J usage is TRBJ2-5; 10 nucleotides align to TRBD2. CDR1 and CDR2 (germline): SQVTM, ANQGSEA. The CDR3 loop spans 14 amino acids. V was clipped by 7 bases and J by 2 bases; unmatched bases: 7.

The V and J genes are TRBV27 and TRBJ2-3, with TRBD2 matching 12 bases. The CDR3 has 16 residues. Germline loops: CDR1 MNHEY, CDR2 SMNVEV (reference sequence). J lost 3 bases, V lost 6 bases, and 7 bases had no gene match. CDR3 region: CASSLAGGLLTDTQYF. CDR3 sequence (DNA): TGTGCCAGCAGCCTAGCGGGGGGGCTTCTTACAGATACGCAGTATTTT.

The rearrangement links TRBV11-2 to TRBJ1-4; D is uncertain. Trimming shortened V by 7 bases and J by 0 bases, and 9 bases separated the two germline ends. Germline CDR1 reads SGHAT; CDR2 reads FQNNGV. CDR3 length: 14 amino acids. In DNA, the CDR3 is TGTGCCAGCACCCTATATGCAACTAATGAAAAACTGTTTTTT. The encoded protein is CASTLYATNEKLFF.

The chain is built from TRBV15 and TRBJ1-2; D is ambiguous. Trimming shortened V by 8 bases and J by 2 bases, and 15 bases separated the two germline ends. Germline V gene data show CDR1 as LNHNV and CDR2 as YYDKDF (reference sequence). The CDR3 consists of 14 residues. CDR3 sequence (DNA): TGTGCCACCTCGGAGCGGGGAGCGAACTATGGCTACACCTTC. This sequence encodes CATSERGANYGYTF.

The J gene is TRBJ2-7, the V gene TRBV4-3, with unresolved D. Germline-derived CDR1 and CDR2 are LGHNA and YSLEER. Trimming removed 0 bases at V and 0 bases at J, with 9 bases between. The CDR3 runs 15 residues. CDR3 in amino acids: CASSQEYSSSYEQYF. The CDR3 DNA follows: TGCGCCAGCAGCCAAGAGTATTCGTCCTCCTACGAGCAGTACTTC.

In this sample, this clone turned up a few times. The gene calls are TRBV27 and TRBJ2-1; D not resolved. V was trimmed by 3 bases and J by 9 bases, leaving 15 bases between them. CDR1 is MNHEY and CDR2 is SMNVEV in the germline V gene (reference sequence). The CDR3 sequence is 14 residues long. CDR3 DNA sequence: TGTGCCAGCAGTTTTCTCCTAGAAGGCACTGAGCAGTTCTTC. Translation: CASSFLLEGTEQFF.

This sequence joins TRBV6-5 and TRBJ1-1; D call uncertain. Trimming pared 2 bases from V and 12 bases from J, leaving 13 bases between. The CDR3 sequence is 12 residues long. CDR1 and CDR2 from the germline V gene are MNHEY and SVGAGI. The CDR3 nucleotides read TGTGCCAGCAGTTACCGGGAGGGTTGGCCTTTCTTT. Protein product: CASSYREGWPFF.

This chain joins TRBV19 and TRBJ1-5, with TRBD1 identical over 12 bases. The V and J ends lost 4 bases and 2 bases, in that order; junction bases with no gene match: 3. The length of the CDR3 is 16 residues. Germline CDR1 and CDR2: LNHDA and SQIVND (reference sequence). In DNA, the CDR3 is TGTGCCAGTAGTAGCCGGGACAGGGGGCGCAATCAGCCCCAGCATTTT. Encoded protein: CASSSRDRGRNQPQHF.

The chain is built from TRBV28 and TRBJ2-2, with 7 positions matching TRBD1. This CDR3 has 15 amino acids. Per the germline V gene, CDR1 is MDHEN and CDR2 is SYDVKM. Trimming cost V 5 bases and J 8 bases; bases outside gene matches: 11. This CDR3 reads CASSLDRVRTGELFF. The CDR3 DNA reads as TGTGCCAGCAGTCTCGACAGGGTACGAACTGGGGAGCTGTTTTTT.

This chain links TRBV6-5 with TRBJ1-5, with 9 bases fitting TRBD1. Germline V gene sequence: CDR1 MNHEY, CDR2 SVGAGI. After removal of 6 bases from V and 8 bases from J, the junction contained 11 bases not matched to a gene. The CDR3 is 15 amino acids. The DNA for the CDR3 is TGTGCCAGCAGCCGGGACAGGGTCGTAAGTGAGCCCCAGCATTTT. Encoded protein: CASSRDRVVSEPQHF.

The chain carries TRBV14 and TRBJ1-6, with D hard to call. Trimming took 4 bases from V and 6 from J, leaving 7 bases between them. The CDR3 is 13 amino acids. Germline CDR1 reads SGHDN; CDR2 reads FVKESK. CDR3 bases: TGTGCCAGCAGCCCCCGACTTAATTCACCCCTCCACTTT. This encodes CASSPRLNSPLHF. Drawing the rest from reference TRBV14 and TRBJ1-6, the complete variable domain is EAGVTQFPSHSVIEKGQTVTLRCDPISGHDNLYWYRRVMGKEIKFLLHFVKESKQDESGMPNNRFLAERTGGTYSTLKVQPAELEDSGVYFCASSPRLNSPLHFGNGTRLTVT.

The V gene is TRBV6-6, the J gene TRBJ2-7, with D possibly matching TRBD1 (6 bases). CDR1 and CDR2 from the germline V gene are MNHNY and SVGAGI (reference sequence). The V end lost 8 bases, the J end lost 0 bases, and 17 bases lay between the germline ends. The CDR3 loop spans 15 amino acids. The CDR3 DNA follows: TGTGCCAGCCAAGCAAGGGACACTTTCTCCTACGAGCAGTACTTC. This codes for CASQARDTFSYEQYF.

The V gene is TRBV9, the J gene TRBJ2-3, with D possibly TRBD1 on 5 matching bases. V was trimmed by 5 bases and J by 2 bases, leaving 21 bases between them. CDR3 length equals 17 residues. Germline CDR1 is SGDLS and CDR2 is YYNGEE. CDR3 in DNA: TGTGCCAGCAGTGAGGTCTCCAGGGTTACTTACACAGATACGCAGTATTTT. Residues: CASSEVSRVTYTDTQYF.

This clone was counted once. This chain uses TRBV4-2 with TRBJ1-2; D unclear. Germline V lookup: CDR1 LGHNA, CDR2 YNFKEQ. The CDR3 contains 15 residues. Trimming cost V 0 bases and J 5 bases, with 13 bases left between them. CDR3 in DNA: TGTGCCAGCAGCCAAGATGCCTCACTGGGGTATGGCTACACCTTC. This sequence encodes CASSQDASLGYGYTF.

The chain combines TRBV11-2 with TRBJ1-4; D possibly corresponds to TRBD1 (5 bases). Per the germline V gene, CDR1 is SGHAT and CDR2 is FQNNGV. There are 17 residues in the CDR3. V was shortened by 6 bases and J by 3 bases, with 20 bases between the two germline ends. The chain's CDR3 is CASSSALLRGSNEKLFF. The CDR3 coding sequence is TGTGCCAGCAGTTCGGCCCTGCTGCGGGGCTCTAATGAAAAACTGTTTTTT.

CDR3 residues: CASSLWSQGFDGYTF. CDR3 coding DNA: TGTGCCAGCAGTTTATGGTCCCAGGGATTCGATGGCTACACCTTC. The J gene is TRBJ1-2, the V gene TRBV28, with D maybe TRBD1 (5 bases). The germline V gene encodes CDR1 MDHEN and CDR2 SYDVKM. The CDR3 runs 15 residues. V lost 0 bases and J lost 6, with 14 bases in between.

The J gene is TRBJ2-1, the V gene TRBV7-3, with 7 bases lining up with TRBD2. Germline V gene data show CDR1 as SGHTA and CDR2 as FQGTGA. The CDR3 runs to 15 residues. The trim removed 5 bases at V and 8 bases at J, leaving 12 bases unmatched. The CDR3 loop reads CASSHQSGMVDEQFF. The CDR3 DNA reads TGTGCCAGCAGCCACCAGAGCGGGATGGTCGATGAGCAGTTCTTC.

V is TRBV28 and J is TRBJ2-7; 8 bases align to TRBD2. The junction had 15 bases not matched to a gene; V was cut back by 4 bases and J by 7 bases. Germline CDR1 is MDHEN and CDR2 is SYDVKM. The CDR3 extends over 16 amino acids. CDR3 amino acids: CASSSPTAAGVREQYF. In DNA form, the CDR3 reads TGTGCCAGCAGTTCCCCCACTGCAGCGGGAGTACGGGAGCAGTACTTC.

V usage is TRBV4-1 and J usage is TRBJ1-1; D is ambiguous. The CDR3 length is 15 residues. CDR1 and CDR2 (germline): MGHRA, YSYEKL. V was trimmed by 1 base and J by 1 base, leaving 10 bases between them. CDR3 coding DNA: TGCGCCAGCAGCCAAGTCTCCCACGAGAACACTGAAGCTTTCTTT. Protein: CASSQVSHENTEAFF.

V usage is TRBV5-4 and J usage is TRBJ1-5, with TRBD1 matching over 7 bases. Germline trimming cut 1 base from V and 2 bases from J; bases unmatched to any gene: 3. The length of the CDR3 is 15 residues. Germline-derived CDR1 and CDR2 are SGHNT and YYREEE (reference sequence). For the CDR3, the DNA is TGTGCCAGCAGCTTGTTTGACAGGGGCAATCAGCCCCAGCATTTT. Protein product: CASSLFDRGNQPQHF.

This clone was seen only once. The rearrangement joins TRBV9 to TRBJ1-3, with D perhaps TRBD1 (6 bases). CDR1 is SGDLS and CDR2 is YYNGEE in the germline V gene. The CDR3 consists of 14 residues. V lost 7 bases and J 1 base, leaving 12 bases between the germline ends. The CDR3 nucleotides are TGTGCCAGCGGAAGGGGGGAATCTGGAAACACCATATATTTT. Its protein product is CASGRGESGNTIYF.

The chain couples TRBV11-2 to TRBJ2-7; no firm D call. The germline V and J ends were trimmed by 0 bases and 0 bases, with 6 bases remaining between them. The CDR3 consists of 14 residues. Germline-derived CDR1 and CDR2 are SGHAT and FQNNGV. CDR3 nucleotides: TGTGCCAGCAGCTTAGATGGTACCTCCTACGAGCAGTACTTC. Protein: CASSLDGTSYEQYF.